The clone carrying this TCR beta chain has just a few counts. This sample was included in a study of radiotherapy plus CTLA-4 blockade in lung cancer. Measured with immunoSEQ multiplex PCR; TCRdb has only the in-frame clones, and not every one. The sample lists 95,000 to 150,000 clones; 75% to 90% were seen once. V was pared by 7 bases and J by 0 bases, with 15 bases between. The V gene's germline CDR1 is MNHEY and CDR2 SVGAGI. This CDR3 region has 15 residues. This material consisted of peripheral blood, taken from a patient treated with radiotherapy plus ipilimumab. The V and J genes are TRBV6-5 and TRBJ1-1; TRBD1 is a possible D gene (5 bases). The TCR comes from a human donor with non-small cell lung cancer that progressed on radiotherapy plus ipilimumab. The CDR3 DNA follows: TGTGCCAGCACCATTCGGGGGGGATTGAACACTGAAGCTTTCTTT. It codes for CASTIRGGLNTEAFF.